Listed below are T cell receptor beta chains from one sample, sequenced in a study of OX40 agonist ivuxolimab in advanced cancers. Repertoires were generated with immunoSEQ multiplex PCR, while TCRdb's copy carries only in-frame clones and drops some. The table records roughly 100,000 clones, approximately 85% of them present only once. The sequenced sample was CD4+ or CD8+ T cells sorted from blood, obtained in a trial of the OX40 agonist ivuxolimab. The receptors derive from an adult with an advanced solid tumor such as melanoma, head and neck, liver or kidney cancer. The conserved cysteine and the conserved F or W are not part of the CDR3 here. A D gene is named only where the DNA matches it firmly.

d_call: .; j_call: TRBJ1-3; v_call: TRBV6-1; cdr3_aa: ASSLGPGGGNTIY
d_call: .; j_call: .; v_call: TRBV28; cdr3_aa: ASSLGRPEQY
d_call: TRBD2; j_call: TRBJ2-7; v_call: TRBV4-1; cdr3_aa: ASSQVGAGGYEQY
d_call: .; j_call: TRBJ2-7; v_call: TRBV10-3; cdr3_aa: AISGAGTYEQY
d_call: TRBD1; j_call: TRBJ1-1; v_call: TRBV18; cdr3_aa: ASSPRGGNTEAF
d_call: .; j_call: TRBJ2-1; v_call: TRBV19; cdr3_aa: ASSSERLIYNEQF
d_call: .; j_call: TRBJ1-5; v_call: TRBV30; cdr3_aa: AWSVGGRDQPQH
d_call: TRBD2; j_call: TRBJ2-2; v_call: TRBV27; cdr3_aa: ASSGFGRVTGELF
d_call: .; j_call: TRBJ2-2; v_call: TRBV6-5; cdr3_aa: ASSNESPGELF
d_call: TRBD2; j_call: TRBJ2-2; v_call: TRBV2; cdr3_aa: ASRPRSTSGRRHGELF
d_call: TRBD1; j_call: TRBJ2-4; v_call: TRBV27; cdr3_aa: ASSLGQRNIQY
d_call: .; j_call: TRBJ2-5; v_call: TRBV1; cdr3_aa: TSSQKREGQETQY
d_call: .; j_call: TRBJ2-1; v_call: TRBV6-5; cdr3_aa: ASSYRGSLRGNEQF
d_call: .; j_call: TRBJ2-6; v_call: TRBV7-3; cdr3_aa: ASSLSGDAGANVLT
d_call: .; j_call: TRBJ2-1; v_call: TRBV4-1; cdr3_aa: ASSPWTGYNEQF
d_call: .; j_call: TRBJ2-1; v_call: TRBV5-1; cdr3_aa: ASSPVGVAPNNEQF
d_call: .; j_call: TRBJ1-1; v_call: TRBV18; cdr3_aa: ASSPTTDATDTEAF
d_call: .; j_call: TRBJ2-6; v_call: TRBV7-6; cdr3_aa: ASSLGSTFSGANVLT
d_call: .; j_call: TRBJ2-1; v_call: TRBV6-5; cdr3_aa: ASSYRDTPGNNEQF
d_call: TRBD1; j_call: TRBJ2-1; v_call: TRBV19; cdr3_aa: ASSMPGIWDSRDNEQF
d_call: TRBD1; j_call: TRBJ1-1; v_call: TRBV7-9; cdr3_aa: ASSLLGGGTARLG
d_call: .; j_call: TRBJ2-3; v_call: TRBV5-4; cdr3_aa: ASSLGIGSSDTQY
d_call: TRBD1; j_call: TRBJ2-5; v_call: TRBV7-9; cdr3_aa: ASSSPGTGRLETQY
d_call: .; j_call: TRBJ2-1; v_call: TRBV28; cdr3_aa: ASSITLGYNEQF
d_call: TRBD1; j_call: TRBJ2-7; v_call: TRBV9; cdr3_aa: ASSAQGQGAFEQY
d_call: .; j_call: TRBJ1-3; v_call: TRBV6-6; cdr3_aa: ASGNFDGNTIY
d_call: TRBD1; j_call: TRBJ2-5; v_call: TRBV6-1; cdr3_aa: ASRRTGTDETQY
d_call: .; j_call: TRBJ1-6; v_call: TRBV30; cdr3_aa: AWSAYSRASPLH
d_call: .; j_call: TRBJ2-1; v_call: TRBV11-3; cdr3_aa: ASTLDKYNEQF
d_call: TRBD1; j_call: TRBJ2-7; v_call: TRBV4-2; cdr3_aa: ASSHRGPYEQY
d_call: .; j_call: TRBJ2-1; v_call: TRBV18; cdr3_aa: ASSPGVNEQF
d_call: .; j_call: TRBJ2-3; v_call: TRBV7-3; cdr3_aa: ASSRTDTQY
d_call: .; j_call: TRBJ2-2; v_call: TRBV28; cdr3_aa: ASSRAENTGELF
d_call: TRBD1; j_call: TRBJ2-7; v_call: TRBV23-1; cdr3_aa: ASSQQDRTTTYEQY
d_call: TRBD2; j_call: TRBJ2-7; v_call: TRBV4-3; cdr3_aa: ASSQRGEFAEQY
d_call: .; j_call: TRBJ2-1; v_call: TRBV30; cdr3_aa: AWSPRHEQF
d_call: .; j_call: TRBJ2-4; v_call: TRBV4-1; cdr3_aa: ASSPSGARGKNIQY
d_call: TRBD1; j_call: TRBJ1-1; v_call: TRBV9; cdr3_aa: ASSSRQGWNTEAF
d_call: .; j_call: TRBJ2-1; v_call: TRBV9; cdr3_aa: ASSVGLDEQF
d_call: .; j_call: TRBJ1-4; v_call: TRBV7-2; cdr3_aa: ASSTTQWDEKLF
d_call: .; j_call: TRBJ2-7; v_call: TRBV28; cdr3_aa: ASNTEGGRFHEQY
d_call: TRBD2; j_call: TRBJ2-3; v_call: TRBV7-2; cdr3_aa: ASSLDRTSGSMY
d_call: .; j_call: TRBJ2-3; v_call: TRBV4-1; cdr3_aa: ASSQQGGGTQY
d_call: .; j_call: TRBJ1-5; v_call: TRBV7-2; cdr3_aa: ASSSRGESNQPQH
d_call: TRBD2; j_call: TRBJ2-1; v_call: TRBV7-6; cdr3_aa: ASSSKTSGRGEQF
d_call: .; j_call: TRBJ2-7; v_call: TRBV30; cdr3_aa: AWSDSSYEQY
d_call: TRBD1; j_call: TRBJ2-1; v_call: TRBV9; cdr3_aa: ASSVLQGDNEQF